This T cell receptor (beta chain) was obtained from a study of shared clonotypes between healthy human individuals. The V end lost 5 bases, the J end lost 5 bases, and 13 bases lay between the germline ends. From germline, CDR1 is SGHVS and CDR2 FQNEAQ. CDR3 size: 14 residues. Repertoires were generated with immunoSEQ multiplex PCR, while TCRdb's copy carries only in-frame clones and drops some. The table has some 1,400,000 clones, approximately 96% seen once. This clone was seen just once. No antigen is known for it. Study-level results: Clonotypes shared by all four sorted-subset donors had higher generation probabilities than non-shared clonotypes.

Sequenced input: naive CD4+ T cells sorted from blood. The subset: CD45RA+ positively selected. This TCR was recovered from a man younger than 40 in good health. V and J are TRBV7-8 and TRBJ2-1; no firm D call. The CDR3 here is CASSLVTRNNEQFF. The CDR3 nucleotides are TGTGCCAGCAGCCTCGTGACCAGAAACAATGAGCAGTTCTTC.